This TCR beta chain was found in a study of identical twins. CDR3 length: 14 amino acids. From germline, CDR1 is MNHEY and CDR2 SVGAGI. Trimming cost V 6 bases and J 2 bases; bases outside gene matches: 2. Only healthy Caucasians were enrolled as donors. Template switching, a step in the protocol, added a universal primer site, and cDNA carried unique molecular identifiers. TCRdb passed the 5' RACE reads through MiXCR, listing each CDR3 protein once. Among more than 1.5 million distinct CDR3 sequences listed, 25% to 35% were seen once. The sample was cord blood. The V and J genes are TRBV6-5 and TRBJ2-1; the match to TRBD2 covers 9 bases. This clonotype was obtained from a newborn girl in good health. CDR3 DNA: TGTGCCAGCAGCAGCGGGAGGCCCTACAATGAGCAGTTCTTC. Amino acids: CASSSGRPYNEQFF.